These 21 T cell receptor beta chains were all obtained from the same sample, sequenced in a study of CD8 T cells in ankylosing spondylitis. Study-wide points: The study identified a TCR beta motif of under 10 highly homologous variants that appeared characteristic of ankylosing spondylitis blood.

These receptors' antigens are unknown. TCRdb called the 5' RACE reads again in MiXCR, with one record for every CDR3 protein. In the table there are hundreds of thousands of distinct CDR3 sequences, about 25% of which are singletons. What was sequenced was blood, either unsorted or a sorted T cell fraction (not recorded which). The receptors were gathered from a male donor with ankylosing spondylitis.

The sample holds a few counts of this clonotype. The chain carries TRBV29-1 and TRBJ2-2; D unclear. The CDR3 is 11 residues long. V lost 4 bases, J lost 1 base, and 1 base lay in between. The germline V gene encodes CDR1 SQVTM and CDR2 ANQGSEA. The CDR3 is CSVGNTGELFF. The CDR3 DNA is TGCAGCGTTGGGAACACCGGGGAGCTGTTTTTT.

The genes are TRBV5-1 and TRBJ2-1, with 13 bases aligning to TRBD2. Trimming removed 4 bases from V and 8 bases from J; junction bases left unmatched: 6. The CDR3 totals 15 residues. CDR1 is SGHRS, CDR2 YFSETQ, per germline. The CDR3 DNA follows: TGCGCCAGCAGCATAGAGACTAGCGGGAGGTATGAGCAGTTCTTC. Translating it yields CASSIETSGRYEQFF.

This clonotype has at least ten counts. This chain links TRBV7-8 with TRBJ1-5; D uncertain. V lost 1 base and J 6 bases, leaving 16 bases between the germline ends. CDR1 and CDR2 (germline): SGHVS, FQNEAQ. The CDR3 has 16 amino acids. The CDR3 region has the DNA TGTGCCAGCAGCTTAGAACTTTATAGAGGCGGTCAGCCCCAGCATTTT. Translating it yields CASSLELYRGGQPQHF.

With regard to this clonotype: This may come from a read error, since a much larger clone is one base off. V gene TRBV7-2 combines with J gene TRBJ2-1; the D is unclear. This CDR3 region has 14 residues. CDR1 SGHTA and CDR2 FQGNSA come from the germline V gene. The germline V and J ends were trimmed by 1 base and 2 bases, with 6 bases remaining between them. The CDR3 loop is CASSLGYAYNEQFF. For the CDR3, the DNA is TGTGCCAGCAGCTTAGGGTACGCCTACAATGAGCAGTTCTTC.

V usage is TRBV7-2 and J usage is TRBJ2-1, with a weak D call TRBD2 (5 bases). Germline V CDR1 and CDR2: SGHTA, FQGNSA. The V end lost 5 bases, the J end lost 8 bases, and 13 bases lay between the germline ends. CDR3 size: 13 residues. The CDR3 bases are TGTGCCAGCAGCCACAACGAGGGCGATGAGCAGTTCTTC. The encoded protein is CASSHNEGDEQFF.

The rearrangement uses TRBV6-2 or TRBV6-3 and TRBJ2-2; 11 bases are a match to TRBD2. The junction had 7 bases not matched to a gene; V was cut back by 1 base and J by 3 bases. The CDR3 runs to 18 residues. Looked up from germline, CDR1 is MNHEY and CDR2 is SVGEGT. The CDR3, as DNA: TGTGCCAGCAGTTACTGGCCTAGCGGGAGGTCGGACACCGGGGAGCTGTTTTTT. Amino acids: CASSYWPSGRSDTGELFF.

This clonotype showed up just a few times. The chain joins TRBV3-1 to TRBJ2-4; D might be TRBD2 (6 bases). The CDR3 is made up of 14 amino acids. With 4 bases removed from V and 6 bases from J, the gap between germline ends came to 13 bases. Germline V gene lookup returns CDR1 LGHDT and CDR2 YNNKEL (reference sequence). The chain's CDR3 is CASSLRERGNIQYF. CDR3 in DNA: TGTGCCAGCAGCCTCCGGGAGAGGGGAAACATTCAGTACTTC.

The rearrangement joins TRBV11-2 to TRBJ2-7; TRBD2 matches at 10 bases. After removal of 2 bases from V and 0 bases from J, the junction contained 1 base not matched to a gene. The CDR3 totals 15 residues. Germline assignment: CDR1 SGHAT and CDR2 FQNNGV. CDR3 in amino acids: CASSLSGRVSYEQYF. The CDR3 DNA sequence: TGTGCCAGCAGCTTAAGCGGGAGGGTCTCCTACGAGCAGTACTTC. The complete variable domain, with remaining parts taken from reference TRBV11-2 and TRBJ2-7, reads EAGVAQSPRYKIIEKRQSVAFWCNPISGHATLYWYQQILGQGPKLLIQFQNNGVVDDSQLPKDRFSAERLKGVDSTLKIQPAKLEDSAVYLCASSLSGRVSYEQYFGPGTRLTVT.

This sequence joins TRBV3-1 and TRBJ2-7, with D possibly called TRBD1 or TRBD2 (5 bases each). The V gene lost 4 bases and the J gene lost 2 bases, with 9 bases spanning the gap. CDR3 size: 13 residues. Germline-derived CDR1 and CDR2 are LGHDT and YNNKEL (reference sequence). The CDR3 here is CASSPRGPYEQYF. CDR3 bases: TGTGCCAGCAGCCCGAGGGGACCCTACGAGCAGTACTTC.

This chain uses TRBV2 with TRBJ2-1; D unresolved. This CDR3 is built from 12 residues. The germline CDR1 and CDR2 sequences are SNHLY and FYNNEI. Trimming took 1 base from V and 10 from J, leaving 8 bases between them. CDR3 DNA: TGTGCCAGCAGTGAAGGAGGCCTGGAGCAGTTCTTC. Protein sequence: CASSEGGLEQFF.

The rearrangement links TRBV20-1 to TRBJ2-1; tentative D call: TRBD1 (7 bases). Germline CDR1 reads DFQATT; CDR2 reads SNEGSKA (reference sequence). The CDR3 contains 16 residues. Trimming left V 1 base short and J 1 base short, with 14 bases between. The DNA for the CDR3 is TGCAGTGCTAGAGGGCTCGCGGGACAGTCCTACAATGAGCAGTTCTTC. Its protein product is CSARGLAGQSYNEQFF.

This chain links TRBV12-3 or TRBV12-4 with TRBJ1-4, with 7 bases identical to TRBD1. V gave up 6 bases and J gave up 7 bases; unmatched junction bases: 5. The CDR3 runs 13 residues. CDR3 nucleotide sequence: TGTGCCAGCAGGACAGGGAAAGGTGAAAAACTGTTTTTT. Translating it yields CASRTGKGEKLFF.

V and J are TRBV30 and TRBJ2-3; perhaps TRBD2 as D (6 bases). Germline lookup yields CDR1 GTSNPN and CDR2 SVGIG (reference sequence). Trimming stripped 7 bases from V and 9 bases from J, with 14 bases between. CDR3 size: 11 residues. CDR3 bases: TGTGCCTCCCACGGGGGTGGGACGCAGTATTTT. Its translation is CASHGGGTQYF. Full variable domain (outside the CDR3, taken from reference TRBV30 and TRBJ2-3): SQTIHQWPATLVQPVGSPLSLECTVEGTSNPNLYWYRQAAGRGLQLLFYSVGIGQISSEVPQNLSASRPQDRQFILSSKKLLLSDSGFYLCASHGGGTQYFGPGTRLTVL.

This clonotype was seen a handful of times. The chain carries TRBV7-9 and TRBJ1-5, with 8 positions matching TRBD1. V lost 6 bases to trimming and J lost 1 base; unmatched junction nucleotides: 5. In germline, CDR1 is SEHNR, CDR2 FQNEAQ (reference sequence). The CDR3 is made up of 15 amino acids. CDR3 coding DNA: TGTGCCAGCAGTCGACAGGGGAACAGCAATCAGCCCCAGCATTTT. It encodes CASSRQGNSNQPQHF.

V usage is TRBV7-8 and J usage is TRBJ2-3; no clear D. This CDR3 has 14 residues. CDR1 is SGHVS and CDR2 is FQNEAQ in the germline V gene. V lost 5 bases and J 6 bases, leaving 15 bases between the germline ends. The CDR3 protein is CASSPLWARDTQYF. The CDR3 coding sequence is TGTGCCAGCAGCCCCCTCTGGGCGAGGGATACGCAGTATTTT. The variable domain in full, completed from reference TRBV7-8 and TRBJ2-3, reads GAGVSQSPRYKVAKRGQDVALRCDPISGHVSLFWYQQALGQGPEFLTYFQNEAQLDKSGLPSDRFFAERPEGSVSTLKIQRTQQEDSAVYLCASSPLWARDTQYFGPGTRLTVL.

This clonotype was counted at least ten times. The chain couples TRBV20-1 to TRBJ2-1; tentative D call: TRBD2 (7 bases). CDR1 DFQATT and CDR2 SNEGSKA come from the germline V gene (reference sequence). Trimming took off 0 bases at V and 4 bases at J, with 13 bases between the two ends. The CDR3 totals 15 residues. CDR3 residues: CSAREVRGGYNEQFF. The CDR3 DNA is TGCAGTGCTAGAGAGGTTAGGGGGGGGTACAATGAGCAGTTCTTC.

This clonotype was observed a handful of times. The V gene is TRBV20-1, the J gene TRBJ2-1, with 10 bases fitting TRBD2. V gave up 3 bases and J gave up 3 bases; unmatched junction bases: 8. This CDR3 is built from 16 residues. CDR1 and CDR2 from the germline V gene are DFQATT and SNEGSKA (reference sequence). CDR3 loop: CSASPSGRDFYNEQFF. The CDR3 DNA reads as TGCAGTGCTAGCCCTAGCGGGAGAGATTTCTACAATGAGCAGTTCTTC.

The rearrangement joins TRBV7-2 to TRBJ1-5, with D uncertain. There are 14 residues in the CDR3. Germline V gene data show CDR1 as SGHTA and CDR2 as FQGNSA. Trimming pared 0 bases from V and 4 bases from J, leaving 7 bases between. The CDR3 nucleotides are TGTGCCAGCAGCTTAGCGCACGAGAATCAGCCCCAGCATTTT. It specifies CASSLAHENQPQHF.

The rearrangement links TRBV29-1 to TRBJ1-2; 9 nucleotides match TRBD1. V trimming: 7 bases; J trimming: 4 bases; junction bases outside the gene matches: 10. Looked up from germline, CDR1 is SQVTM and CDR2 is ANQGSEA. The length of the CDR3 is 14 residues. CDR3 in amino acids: CSAARDRAGYGYTF. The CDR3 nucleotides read TGCAGCGCCGCACGGGACAGGGCTGGCTATGGCTACACCTTC.

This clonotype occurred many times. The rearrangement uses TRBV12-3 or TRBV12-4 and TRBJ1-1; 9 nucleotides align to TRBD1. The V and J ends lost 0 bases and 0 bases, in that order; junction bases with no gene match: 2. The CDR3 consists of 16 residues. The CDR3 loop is CASSLAGQGMNTEAFF. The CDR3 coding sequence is TGTGCCAGCAGTTTAGCGGGACAGGGAATGAACACTGAAGCTTTCTTT.

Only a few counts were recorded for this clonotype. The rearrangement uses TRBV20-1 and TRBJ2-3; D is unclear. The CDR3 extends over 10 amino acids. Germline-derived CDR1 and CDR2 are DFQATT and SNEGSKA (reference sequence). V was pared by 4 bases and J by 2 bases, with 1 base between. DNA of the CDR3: TGCAGTGCTATCACAGATACGCAGTATTTT. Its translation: CSAITDTQYF.